The rows below give T cell receptor beta chains drawn from one sample of a study of cytomegalovirus exposure and HLA in healthy donors. Sequencing used immunoSEQ multiplex PCR; TCRdb keeps in-frame clones, though not all of them. In the table there are around 140,000 clones, about 61% of which are singletons. Sample: PBMCs. These receptors all stem from a woman aged 40-49 years in good health and CMV-seronegative. Both conserved end residues are part of each CDR3. Fields, in order: J gene, V gene, D gene, clone size, CDR3 protein, CDR3 DNA. D genes are given only for firm matches. The listing skips clone size in some rows; elsewhere it reads once, few, many or a size class.

>TRBJ2-6|TRBV18|TRBD1|.
CASSRDRTSGANVLTF
TGTGCCAGCTCACGGGACAGGACCTCTGGGGCCAACGTCCTGACTTTC
>TRBJ2-7|TRBV6-5|.|once
CASSYSGEPSYEQYF
TGTGCCAGCAGTTACTCCGGGGAACCTTCCTACGAGCAGTACTTC
>TRBJ2-3|TRBV5-6|TRBD1|.
CASSWDRGSTDTQYF
TGTGCCAGCAGTTGGGACAGGGGGAGCACAGATACGCAGTATTTT
>TRBJ1-2|TRBV18|TRBD1|.
CASSLAQGARDNYGYTF
TGTGCCAGCTCACTCGCACAGGGGGCAAGGGATAACTATGGCTACACCTTC
>TRBJ2-3|TRBV27|TRBD2|.
CASSFSGSPLYF
TGTGCCAGCAGTTTTAGCGGGAGCCCCCTGTATTTT
>TRBJ1-6|TRBV18|TRBD1|few
CASSPGTGVKAPLHF
TGTGCCAGCTCACCAGGGACAGGGGTAAAGGCACCCCTCCACTTT
>TRBJ1-1|TRBV4-1|.|few
CASSQDRVRASRGEAFF
TGCGCCAGCAGCCAAGATCGGGTGAGGGCTTCCAGGGGTGAAGCTTTCTTT
>TRBJ2-5|TRBV5-1|.|.
CASSLDFIAGETQYF
TGCGCCAGCAGCTTGGACTTTATTGCGGGAGAGACCCAGTACTTC
>TRBJ1-1|TRBV10-3|.|.
CAISENIAIMNTEAFF
TGTGCCATCAGTGAGAATATAGCCATAATGAACACTGAGGCTTTCTTT
>TRBJ1-2|TRBV5-4|.|.
CASRPGTSINYGYTF
TGTGCCAGCAGACCCGGGACATCGATTAACTATGGCTACACCTTC
>TRBJ2-2|TRBV29-1|.|.
CSVEAGTSNTGELFF
TGCAGCGTTGAAGCCGGGACTTCGAACACCGGGGAGCTGTTTTTT
>TRBJ2-3|TRBV7-6|TRBD1|.
CASSARQGASTDTQYF
TGTGCCAGCAGCGCCCGACAGGGAGCTAGCACAGATACGCAGTATTTT
>TRBJ1-1|TRBV6-1|.|.
CASSEVVKGAFNTEAFF
TGTGCCAGCAGTGAAGTGGTAAAGGGAGCATTTAACACTGAAGCTTTCTTT
>TRBJ2-6|TRBV9|.|.
CASSDRAGANVLTF
TGTGCCAGCAGCGACAGGGCTGGGGCCAACGTCCTGACTTTC
>TRBJ2-1|TRBV25-1|.|.
CASSEPSSYNEQFF
TGTGCCAGCAGTGAGCCCAGCTCCTACAATGAGCAGTTCTTC
>TRBJ1-1|TRBV7-9|TRBD1|few
CASLQGSNTEAFF
TGTGCCAGCTTACAGGGGAGTAACACTGAAGCTTTCTTT
>TRBJ2-6|TRBV2|.|.
CASRRPEGGANVLTF
TGTGCCAGCAGGCGGCCGGAGGGCGGGGCCAACGTCCTGACTTTC
>TRBJ1-3|TRBV10-3|.|.
CAISELDRLISGNTIYF
TGTGCCATCAGTGAGCTCGACAGGCTCATCTCTGGAAACACCATATATTTT
>TRBJ2-7|TRBV5-4|TRBD1|few
CASSRDRAYEQYF
TGTGCCAGCAGCCGGGACAGAGCCTACGAGCAGTACTTC
>TRBJ1-5|TRBV4-1|TRBD1|once
CASSQGTVFFNQPQHF
TGCGCCAGCAGCCAGGGGACAGTTTTTTTCAATCAGCCCCAGCATTTT
>TRBJ1-1|TRBV19|.|.
CASSIVEGKAFF
TGTGCCAGTAGTATAGTGGAGGGAAAAGCTTTCTTT
>TRBJ1-1|TRBV28|.|.
CASCPSGGTEAFF
TGTGCCAGCTGCCCCTCGGGGGGCACTGAAGCTTTCTTT
>TRBJ1-5|TRBV10-3|.|.
CAISVERVGASGNQPQHF
TGTGCCATCAGTGTAGAGAGGGTAGGCGCGTCGGGCAATCAGCCCCAGCATTTT
>TRBJ1-5|TRBV6-1|TRBD1|.
CASREGQVSNQPQHF
TGTGCCAGCAGAGAAGGACAGGTTAGCAATCAGCCCCAGCATTTT
>TRBJ1-5|TRBV10-3|TRBD1|.
CATEDRGGNQPQHF
TGTGCCACCGAGGACAGGGGGGGCAATCAGCCCCAGCATTTT
>TRBJ1-2|TRBV5-4|.|.
CASSLDLFYTF
TGTGCCAGCAGCTTGGATCTGTTCTACACCTTC
>TRBJ2-7|TRBV7-6|TRBD1|.
CASSLGPGQGSGTSYEQYF
TGTGCCAGCAGCTTAGGCCCGGGACAGGGGAGCGGCACCTCCTACGAGCAGTACTTC
>TRBJ2-6|TRBV29-1|.|.
CSFRDGANVLTF
TGCAGCTTCAGGGATGGGGCCAACGTCCTGACTTTC
>TRBJ1-1|TRBV18|.|.
CASSKRREMDTEAFF
TGTGCCAGCTCAAAGAGGAGGGAGATGGACACTGAAGCTTTCTTT
>TRBJ2-1|TRBV28|TRBD2|few
CASSTTTSGGVYVNEQFF
TGTGCCAGCAGTACAACTACTAGCGGGGGGGTTTATGTCAATGAGCAGTTCTTC
>TRBJ1-1|TRBV7-2|.|.
CASNLGAIRKSTEAFF
TGTGCCAGCAATCTAGGGGCGATCAGAAAGAGTACTGAAGCTTTCTTT
>TRBJ2-2|TRBV18|TRBD1|once
CASSPQHRGSSNTGELFF
TGTGCCAGCTCACCACAACACAGGGGGTCATCGAACACCGGGGAGCTGTTTTTT
>TRBJ1-2|TRBV30|.|.
CAWSPKPAGNYGYTF
TGTGCCTGGAGTCCTAAACCCGCGGGAAACTATGGCTACACCTTC
>TRBJ1-1|TRBV11-2|TRBD1|.
CASSLDGQVGTENTEAFF
TGTGCCAGCAGCTTAGATGGGCAGGTTGGGACAGAGAACACTGAAGCTTTCTTT
>TRBJ2-7|TRBV20-1|.|.
CSARSKEQYF
TGCAGTGCTAGATCAAAAGAGCAGTACTTC